This is a list of T cell receptor beta chains from one sample in a study of blood T cell repertoires in COVID-19. Here immunoSEQ multiplex PCR was the method, and the copy in TCRdb shows in-frame clones only, minus some. The sample records approximately 140,000 clones, roughly nine tenths being singletons. The sequenced sample consisted of peripheral blood. Receptors were obtained from a woman in her sixties with active or convalescent COVID-19. Both conserved end residues are part of each CDR3. D genes are given only for firm matches. Size is stated for part of the rows, as once, few or many counts, or as a class when the clone is expanded.

d_gene	abundance	v_gene	j_gene	CDR3nt	CDR3aa
NA	NA	TRBV5-1	TRBJ1-1	TGCGCCAGCAGCTTAGACAGTTTTTATAACACTGAAGCTTTCTTT	CASSLDSFYNTEAFF
TRBD2	NA	TRBV15	TRBJ2-1	TGTGCCACCAGGACTAGCGGGGGCTCCTACAATGAGCAGTTCTTC	CATRTSGGSYNEQFF
NA	few	TRBV4-1	TRBJ1-5	TGCGCCAGCAGCCAAGACCCCGGAGACTATAGCAATCAGCCCCAGCATTTT	CASSQDPGDYSNQPQHF
TRBD1	NA	TRBV9	TRBJ1-3	TGTGCCAGCAGCGTAGGGTACAGGGGGCCCTCTGGAAACACCATATATTTT	CASSVGYRGPSGNTIYF
TRBD1	NA	TRBV7-9	TRBJ1-1	TGTGCCAGCAGCCTGGACACGGGAGCAGGGGGCCGAGCTTTCTTT	CASSLDTGAGGRAFF
TRBD2	NA	TRBV5-4	TRBJ2-3	TGTGCCAGCAGCTGGTGGGGGGGGACAGATACGCAGTATTTT	CASSWWGGTDTQYF
TRBD1	NA	TRBV5-5	TRBJ2-2	TGTGCCAGCAGCTTATGGACAGGACTCCCTAACACCGGGGAGCTGTTTTTT	CASSLWTGLPNTGELFF
NA	NA	TRBV12-3/TRBV12-4	TRBJ1-2	TGTGCCAGCAGTGCCGACACCTATGGCTACACCTTC	CASSADTYGYTF
TRBD1	NA	TRBV10-3	TRBJ1-1	TGTGCCATCAGTCCGACAGGGGGCGTCGCTGAAGCTTTCTTT	CAISPTGGVAEAFF
TRBD2	NA	TRBV5-4	TRBJ2-3	TGTGCCAGCAGCTTGGCCGGGGGGGCCCAAGATACGCAGTATTTT	CASSLAGGAQDTQYF
NA	NA	TRBV11-3	TRBJ2-3	TGTGCCAGCCGCATCGACGAGGTTTCTAGCACAGATACGCAGTATTTT	CASRIDEVSSTDTQYF
TRBD1	NA	TRBV5-6	TRBJ2-7	TGTGCCAGCAGCATGGAGGCGGACAGGGTCAACGAGCAGTACTTC	CASSMEADRVNEQYF
TRBD2	NA	TRBV6-2/TRBV6-3	TRBJ2-3	TGTGCCAGCAGTTTCGGACGGGGGGGAGCTACTAGCACAGATACGCAGTATTTT	CASSFGRGGATSTDTQYF
TRBD2	NA	TRBV7-2	TRBJ2-7	TGTGCCAGCACCCAAACGACTAGCGGGGGCGAGCAGTACTTC	CASTQTTSGGEQYF
TRBD1	NA	TRBV3-1/TRBV3-2	TRBJ1-3	TGTGCCAGCAGCCTCCCCCGACAGGGCACCAGAAGCTCTGGAAACACCATATATTTT	CASSLPRQGTRSSGNTIYF
NA	NA	TRBV7-2	TRBJ2-3	TGTGCCAGCAGCTTAGTGGGGGGGCCAGATACGCAGTATTTT	CASSLVGGPDTQYF
NA	NA	TRBV30	TRBJ1-1	TGTGCCTGGAGAAGCTACGCAGAAGCTTTCTTT	CAWRSYAEAFF
NA	NA	TRBV10-3	TRBJ2-7	TGTGCCATCAACCCTGGACAAAAATACGAGCAGTACTTC	CAINPGQKYEQYF
TRBD1	NA	TRBV19	TRBJ1-2	TGTGCCAGTAGCAAAGACAGGGGAACGTATGGCTACACCTTC	CASSKDRGTYGYTF
NA	NA	TRBV5-5	TRBJ1-1	TGTGCCAGCAGCGCCAACATGAACACTGAAGCTTTCTTT	CASSANMNTEAFF
NA	NA	TRBV5-5	TRBJ2-7	TGTGCCAGCAGCTTGGACCCCCAAGGGGCGTACTTC	CASSLDPQGAYF
TRBD1	NA	TRBV5-1	TRBJ2-7	TGCGCCAGCAGCTTGGGGGACAGGGTAGGCGAGCAGTACTTC	CASSLGDRVGEQYF
TRBD1	few	TRBV5-6	TRBJ1-6	TGTGCCAGCAGCGTGACAGGGGGTTATAATTCACCCCTCCACTTT	CASSVTGGYNSPLHF
NA	NA	TRBV5-1	TRBJ1-1	TGCGCCAGCAGCTTGGGAGAGTTTGAAGCTTTCTTT	CASSLGEFEAFF
TRBD1	NA	TRBV9	TRBJ2-3	TGTGCCAGCAGCGGGCAGGGGGCGCGTAATACAGATACGCAGTATTTT	CASSGQGARNTDTQYF
NA	NA	TRBV9	TRBJ1-4	TGTGCCAGCAGCGCCGATAGGACTGCGGGGGGCGATGAAAAACTGTTTTTT	CASSADRTAGGDEKLFF
TRBD2	NA	TRBV7-2	TRBJ2-7	TGTGCCAGCAGCTCCCGGGGGGCCTACGAGCAGTACTTC	CASSSRGAYEQYF
NA	once	TRBV3-1/TRBV3-2	TRBJ1-3	TGTGCCAGCAGCCAAGTTCCGAGCTCTGGAAACACCATATATTTT	CASSQVPSSGNTIYF
NA	once	TRBV6-1	TRBJ2-4	TGTGCCAGCAGTGAAGATGTACAGGTTAACATTCAGTACTTC	CASSEDVQVNIQYF
TRBD2	few	TRBV29-1	TRBJ2-3	TGCAGCGTTGGCCAGGGAGGGTTT	CSVGQGGF
NA	NA	TRBV11-2	TRBJ1-6	TGTGCCAGCAGCTTGGACGGGGAGAATTCACCCCTCCACTTT	CASSLDGENSPLHF
TRBD2	NA	TRBV11-2	TRBJ2-5	TGTGCCAGCAGCTTACAATCGATCCAGCGGGGACTGCAAGAGACCCAGTACTTC	CASSLQSIQRGLQETQYF
TRBD2	NA	TRBV19	TRBJ2-3	TGTGCCAGTAGACTAGCGGGGGGTAGCACAGATACGCAGTATTTT	CASRLAGGSTDTQYF
NA	NA	TRBV13	TRBJ1-3	TGTGCCAGCAGCTTAGAGGTGGGGGCGCATGGTGGAAACACCATATATTTT	CASSLEVGAHGGNTIYF
NA	NA	TRBV3-1/TRBV3-2	TRBJ2-2	TGTGCCAGCAGCCAAGAGTGGGGAGAGGGGGAGCTGTTTTTT	CASSQEWGEGELFF
TRBD1	NA	TRBV5-4	TRBJ1-6	TGTGCCAGCAGCTTGGCCGAAGGACAGGGAGGGTCACCCCTCCACTTT	CASSLAEGQGGSPLHF
TRBD2	NA	TRBV5-1	TRBJ2-7	TGCGCCAGCAAACTAGCGGGGGACTCCTACGAGCAGTACTTC	CASKLAGDSYEQYF
NA	NA	TRBV7-2	TRBJ1-6	TGTGCCAGCAGCTTAGCCGACAGAACGGACCTCCACTTT	CASSLADRTDLHF
NA	NA	TRBV12-3/TRBV12-4	TRBJ2-2	TGTGCCAGCAGTTTTAGGAACACCGGGGAGCTGTTTTTT	CASSFRNTGELFF
NA	NA	TRBV4-3	TRBJ1-3	TGCGCCAGCAGCCAAGATCTGGGAGAAAACTCTGGAAACACCATATATTTT	CASSQDLGENSGNTIYF
NA	NA	TRBV21-1	TRBJ2-2	TGTGCCAGCAGCAAAGAACTTACCGGGGAGCTGTTTTTT	CASSKELTGELFF
TRBD1	NA	TRBV5-1	TRBJ1-1	TGCGCCAGCAGCTTGTTTGCAGGGGGCCCTATAATGAACACTGAAGCTTTCTTT	CASSLFAGGPIMNTEAFF
NA	NA	TRBV20-1	TRBJ2-2	TGCAGTGCTAGTGGCGCGCCCGGGGAGCTGTTTTTT	CSASGAPGELFF
NA	NA	TRBV6-1	TRBJ1-5	TGTGCCAGCAGTGACCCCCTTCGGGGGTCGAATCAGCCCCAGCATTTT	CASSDPLRGSNQPQHF